One sample yielded the 28 T cell receptor beta chains listed below, sequenced in a study of blood T cell repertoires in COVID-19. Some clones are missing from TCRdb's copy, which holds only in-frame ones; the method was immunoSEQ multiplex PCR. The repertoire holds hundreds of thousands of clones, with about 90% as singletons. What was sequenced was PBMCs or T cells enriched from blood (not recorded which). Receptor source: a man aged 50 to 59 who had been exposed to COVID-19.

CDR3 sequence (DNA): TGTGCCAGCAGCGTAGGGCCGATTAACTATGGCTACACCTTC. Encoded protein: CASSVGPINYGYTF. The chain links TRBV9 to TRBJ1-2; the D is unclear. Trimming removed 0 bases from V and 1 base from J, with 7 bases in between. The CDR3 sequence is 14 residues long. Germline CDR1 reads SGDLS; CDR2 reads YYNGEE.

This rearrangement joins TRBV20-1 to TRBJ1-1, with D unclear. From germline, CDR1 is DFQATT and CDR2 SNEGSKA (reference sequence). The CDR3 contains 10 residues. V lost 8 bases and J 5 bases, leaving 9 bases between the germline ends. CDR3 region: CSPGETEAFF. DNA of the CDR3: TGCAGTCCCGGGGAAACTGAAGCTTTCTTT.

The V call is TRBV5-1, the J call TRBJ1-1; no definite D call. The length of the CDR3 is 13 residues. V lost 3 bases and J 7 bases, leaving 13 bases between the germline ends. Germline V lookup: CDR1 SGHRS, CDR2 YFSETQ. DNA of the CDR3: TGCGCCAGCAGCTCCCGACCCCGGGGTGAAGCTTTCTTT. Translated: CASSSRPRGEAFF.

The chain joins TRBV6-2 or TRBV6-3 to TRBJ1-5; TRBD1 might be the D (6 bases). Per the germline V gene, CDR1 is MNHEY and CDR2 is SVGEGT. This CDR3 comprises 16 residues. Deletions cut 0 bases from V and 0 bases from J, with 9 bases between. Here the CDR3 DNA reads TGTGCCAGCAGTTACTCGAGGGGGACTAGCAATCAGCCCCAGCATTTT. This gives the protein CASSYSRGTSNQPQHF.

This chain joins TRBV10-3 and TRBJ1-2; D perhaps matches TRBD1 (6 bases). This CDR3 has 15 amino acids. The germline V gene encodes CDR1 ENHRY and CDR2 SYGVKD. V lost 11 bases, J lost 4 bases, and 23 bases lay in between. CDR3: CASRGGGRGGYGYTF. CDR3 bases: TGTGCCTCCCGGGGCGGGGGGCGCGGGGGCTATGGCTACACCTTC.

To note about this clone: The sample has other DNA sequences that encode this CDR3 too. This rearrangement joins TRBV5-1 to TRBJ1-2; 7 bases are shared with TRBD1. Germline CDR1 and CDR2: SGHRS and YFSETQ. With 0 bases clipped from V and 4 bases from J, the junction kept 3 bases outside the gene matches. This CDR3 region has 14 residues. The CDR3 spells CASSLDRGPYGYTF. CDR3 nucleotides: TGCGCCAGCAGCTTGGACAGGGGCCCCTATGGCTACACCTTC.

The chain is built from TRBV7-9 and TRBJ2-3, with 9 bases lining up with TRBD2. This CDR3 has 16 amino acids. Per the germline V gene, CDR1 is SEHNR and CDR2 is FQNEAQ (reference sequence). V shed 4 bases and J 2 bases; nucleotides not matched to a gene: 7. This chain's CDR3 is CASSSTTSGYTDTQYF. The DNA of the CDR3 is TGTGCCAGCAGCTCTACGACTAGCGGATACACAGATACGCAGTATTTT.

The rearrangement links TRBV11-3 to TRBJ2-2, with 10 bases lining up with TRBD1. CDR1 and CDR2 (germline): SGHNT, YENEEA. The CDR3 has 15 residues. After removal of 6 bases from V and 5 bases from J, the junction contained 6 bases not matched to a gene. In DNA, the CDR3 is TGTGCCAGCAGGCCAGACAGGGGGCTGACCGGGGAGCTGTTTTTT. Protein sequence: CASRPDRGLTGELFF. The full variable domain, completed using reference TRBV11-3 and TRBJ2-2, is EAGVVQSPRYKIIEKKQPVAFWCNPISGHNTLYWYLQNLGQGPELLIRYENEEAVDDSQLPKDRFSAERLKGVDSTLKIQPAELGDSAVYLCASRPDRGLTGELFFGEGSRLTVL.

J is TRBJ1-5 and V is TRBV19; TRBD1 might be the D (6 bases). The CDR3 loop spans 14 amino acids. In germline, CDR1 is LNHDA, CDR2 SQIVND (reference sequence). V shed 3 bases and J shed 11 bases, with 17 bases lying between them. CDR3 DNA sequence: TGTGCCAGTAGTATGGGCCACGAAAGGGGGTCCCAGCATTTT. Translating it yields CASSMGHERGSQHF.

This sequence joins TRBV25-1 and TRBJ1-2; D call uncertain. V lost 2 bases and J 5 bases, leaving 9 bases between the germline ends. The CDR3 totals 13 residues. Germline assignment: CDR1 MGHDK and CDR2 SYGVNS. The CDR3: CASSEGGRYGYTF. CDR3 DNA: TGTGCCAGCAGTGAAGGCGGCCGATATGGCTACACCTTC.

This clone was found once. The rearrangement links TRBV5-1 to TRBJ2-3; D is uncertain. The CDR3 is 14 residues long. Looked up from germline, CDR1 is SGHRS and CDR2 is YFSETQ. The V end lost 2 bases, the J end lost 7 bases, and 14 bases lay between the germline ends. The CDR3 DNA reads TGCGCCAGCAGCTTTACTGACCAGGCGCATACGCAGTATTTT. This gives the protein CASSFTDQAHTQYF.

In the case of this clone: The identical CDR3 is also encoded by other nucleotide sequences in the sample. The gene calls are TRBV28 and TRBJ1-2; D remains ambiguous. Germline CDR1 MDHEN, CDR2 SYDVKM. The CDR3 is made up of 12 amino acids. Trimming shortened V by 6 bases and J by 4 bases, and 9 bases separated the two germline ends. The CDR3 DNA follows: TGTGCCAGCAGCCTGTCCGGCTATGGCTACACCTTC. Protein sequence: CASSLSGYGYTF.

In this sample, this clone turned up a few times. This chain uses TRBV3-1 (or the pseudogene TRBV3-2) with TRBJ1-2, with D possibly matching TRBD1 (6 bases). This CDR3 has 15 residues. The V end lost 4 bases, the J end lost 7 bases, and 19 bases lay between the germline ends. Germline V gene lookup returns CDR1 LGHDT and CDR2 YNNKEL (reference sequence). DNA of the CDR3: TGTGCCAGCAGCCGATCTGAGACAGGACCTCCTGGCTACACCTTC. This gives the protein CASSRSETGPPGYTF.

The J gene is TRBJ1-3, the V gene TRBV18; no clear D. V was pared by 6 bases and J by 6 bases, with 9 bases between. CDR1 and CDR2 from the germline V gene are KGHSH and LQKENI. This CDR3 has 12 amino acids. The CDR3 DNA sequence: TGTGCCAGCTCCCTTCAAGCAAACACCATATATTTT. Encoded protein: CASSLQANTIYF.

About this clone: Different DNA sequences within this sample yield the same CDR3. This CDR3 reads CAWSVRGGTEAFF. The CDR3 nucleotides are TGTGCCTGGAGTGTACGAGGGGGCACTGAAGCTTTCTTT. The rearrangement joins TRBV30 to TRBJ1-1; maybe TRBD1 (6 bases). The CDR3 totals 13 residues. Germline loops: CDR1 GTSNPN, CDR2 SVGIG (reference sequence). The V end was cut by 0 bases, the J end by 4 bases, with 9 bases between. The full variable domain, rest sourced from reference TRBV30 and TRBJ1-1, is SQTIHQWPATLVQPVGSPLSLECTVEGTSNPNLYWYRQAAGRGLQLLFYSVGIGQISSEVPQNLSASRPQDRQFILSSKKLLLSDSGFYLCAWSVRGGTEAFFGQGTRLTVV.

This chain links TRBV5-8 with TRBJ1-3, with 7 bases identical to TRBD1. Germline V lookup: CDR1 SGHTS, CDR2 YDEGEE. The junction had 10 bases not matched to a gene; V was cut back by 4 bases and J by 3 bases. This CDR3 contains 16 residues. CDR3 coding DNA: TGTGCCAGCAGCACCGGGACAGTCCCGAATGGAAACACCATATATTTT. Translation: CASSTGTVPNGNTIYF.

The chain has TRBV28 and TRBJ2-5, with D possibly TRBD1 on 5 matching bases. CDR3 length: 15 residues. V was trimmed by 2 bases and J by 4 bases, leaving 14 bases between them. Germline V gene data show CDR1 as MDHEN and CDR2 as SYDVKM. The CDR3 DNA is TGTGCCAGCAGTTTAGGGCAGGGTGAGGTAGAGACCCAGTACTTC. It encodes CASSLGQGEVETQYF.

This clone was detected once. The chain uses TRBV15 and TRBJ2-7; TRBD1 matches 11 bases. V lost 1 base, J lost 3 bases, and 5 bases stayed unmatched. The CDR3 spans 16 residues. The germline gives CDR1 LNHNV, CDR2 YYDKDF (reference sequence). CDR3 loop: CATSRGADRGLYEQYF. The CDR3 bases are TGTGCCACCAGCAGAGGCGCGGACAGGGGGCTCTACGAGCAGTACTTC.

This clone was recorded a few times. The rearrangement links TRBV6-5 to TRBJ1-6, with TRBD1 matching over 8 bases. Per the germline V gene, CDR1 is MNHEY and CDR2 is SVGAGI. V lost 7 bases, J lost 2 bases, and 4 bases stayed unmatched. The CDR3 sequence is 15 residues long. CDR3 amino acids: CASTRTGTYNSPLHF. CDR3 DNA sequence: TGTGCCAGCACCAGGACAGGGACCTATAATTCACCCCTCCACTTT.

The DNA of the CDR3 is TGTGCCAGCAGCCAAGAGCAGGGTACGCAGTATTTT. Translated, it gives CASSQEQGTQYF. The rearrangement links TRBV4-2 to TRBJ2-3, with a tentative D call TRBD1 (5 bases). From germline, CDR1 is LGHNA and CDR2 YNFKEQ. The CDR3 has 12 residues. Trimming shortened V by 0 bases and J by 8 bases, and 6 bases separated the two germline ends.

The chain recombines TRBV5-1 with TRBJ1-6; tentatively, D is TRBD1 (5 bases). The ends were cut back, 3 bases at V and 5 bases at J, with 18 bases in the middle. Germline values: CDR1 SGHRS, CDR2 YFSETQ. This CDR3 is 17 amino acids long. The CDR3 spells CASSSGDAGPHNSPLHF. The CDR3 DNA follows: TGCGCCAGCAGCTCGGGGGACGCCGGTCCCCATAATTCACCCCTCCACTTT.

The chain combines TRBV5-1 with TRBJ1-1; 9 bases match TRBD1. Germline V gene data show CDR1 as SGHRS and CDR2 as YFSETQ. CDR3 length: 14 amino acids. V shed 4 bases and J 3 bases; nucleotides not matched to a gene: 4. CDR3 sequence (DNA): TGCGCCAGCAGCGCGGACAGGGGAGACACTGAAGCTTTCTTT. Its translation: CASSADRGDTEAFF.

The chain links TRBV30 to TRBJ2-5, with 8 positions matching TRBD2. V shed 5 bases, J shed 5 bases, and the junction held 7 bases outside the gene matches. The germline V gene encodes CDR1 GTSNPN and CDR2 SVGIG (reference sequence). CDR3 length equals 13 residues. This CDR3 is CAWGKSGGETQYF. The CDR3, as DNA: TGTGCCTGGGGCAAGTCGGGAGGGGAGACCCAGTACTTC.

A single count supports this clone. The rearrangement uses TRBV7-3 and TRBJ1-1; the D is unclear. The CDR3 loop spans 13 amino acids. The V end lost 4 bases, the J end lost 7 bases, and 13 bases lay between the germline ends. Germline V CDR1 and CDR2: SGHTA, FQGTGA. CDR3 sequence: CASSSRGPDEAFF. The CDR3 coding sequence is TGTGCCAGCAGCTCTCGCGGGCCCGATGAAGCTTTCTTT.

The sample holds one count of this clone. This chain joins TRBV25-1 and TRBJ2-1, with D possibly matching TRBD1 (5 bases). Germline assignment: CDR1 MGHDK and CDR2 SYGVNS. The CDR3 extends over 13 amino acids. Between the trimmed V and J ends, which lost 6 bases and 8 bases, there was a span of 14 bases. CDR3 region: CASSDLTGDEQFF. In DNA, the CDR3 is TGTGCCAGCAGCGACCTAACAGGCGATGAGCAGTTCTTC. Combining the CDR3 with reference TRBV25-1 and TRBJ2-1 gives the whole variable domain EADIYQTPRYLVIGTGKKITLECSQTMGHDKMYWYQQDPGMELHLIHYSYGVNSTEKGDLSSESTVSRIRTEHFPLTLESARPSHTSQYLCASSDLTGDEQFFGPGTRLTVL.

The chain carries TRBV5-1 and TRBJ1-2, with TRBD1 matching 8 bases. The CDR3 extends over 15 amino acids. V shed 4 bases and J 1 base; nucleotides not matched to a gene: 6. Germline V gene lookup returns CDR1 SGHRS and CDR2 YFSETQ. For the CDR3, the DNA is TGCGCCAGCAGCCTAAACAGGGGGGATAACTATGGCTACACCTTC. Translating it yields CASSLNRGDNYGYTF.

The rearrangement links TRBV5-1 to TRBJ1-1, with D uncertain. The germline V and J ends were trimmed by 1 base and 0 bases, with 16 bases remaining between them. This CDR3 is 17 amino acids long. Germline values: CDR1 SGHRS, CDR2 YFSETQ. CDR3 loop: CASSLLSSGSMNTEAFF. The CDR3 DNA reads TGCGCCAGCAGCTTGCTCTCCTCGGGTTCCATGAACACTGAAGCTTTCTTT.

The rearrangement uses TRBV11-2 and TRBJ1-4; maybe TRBD1 (5 bases). The CDR3 consists of 13 residues. The ends were cut back, 1 base at V and 8 bases at J, with 8 bases in the middle. The germline V gene has CDR1 SGHAT and CDR2 FQNNGV. Here the CDR3 DNA reads TGTGCCAGCAGCTTAGTGACAGAGGAAAAACTGTTTTTT. Its protein is CASSLVTEEKLFF.